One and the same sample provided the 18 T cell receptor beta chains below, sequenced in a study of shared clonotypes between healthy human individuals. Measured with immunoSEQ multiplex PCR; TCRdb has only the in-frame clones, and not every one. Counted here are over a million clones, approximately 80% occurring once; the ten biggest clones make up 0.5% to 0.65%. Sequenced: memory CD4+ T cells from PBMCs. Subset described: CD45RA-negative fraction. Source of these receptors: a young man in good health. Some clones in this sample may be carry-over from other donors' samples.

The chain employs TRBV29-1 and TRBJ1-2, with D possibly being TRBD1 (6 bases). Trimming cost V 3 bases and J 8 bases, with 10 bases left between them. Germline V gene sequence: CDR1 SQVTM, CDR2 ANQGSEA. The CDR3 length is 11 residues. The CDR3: CSVEPGQGYTF. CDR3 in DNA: TGCAGCGTTGAGCCAGGACAGGGCTACACCTTC.

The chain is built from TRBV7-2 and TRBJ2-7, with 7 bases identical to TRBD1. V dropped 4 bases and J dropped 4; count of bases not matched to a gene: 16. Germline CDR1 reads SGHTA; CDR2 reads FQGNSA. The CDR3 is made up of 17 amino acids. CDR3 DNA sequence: TGTGCCAGCAGCTGGAGAGGGGGCTCTGGGCGGCCGTACGAGCAGTACTTC. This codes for CASSWRGGSGRPYEQYF.

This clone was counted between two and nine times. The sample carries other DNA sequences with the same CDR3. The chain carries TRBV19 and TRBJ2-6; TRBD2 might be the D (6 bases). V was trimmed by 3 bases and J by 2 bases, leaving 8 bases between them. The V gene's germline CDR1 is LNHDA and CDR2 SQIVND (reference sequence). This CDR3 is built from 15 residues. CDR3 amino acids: CASSMEGAGANVLTF. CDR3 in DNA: TGTGCCAGTAGTATGGAGGGAGCTGGGGCCAACGTCCTGACTTTC.

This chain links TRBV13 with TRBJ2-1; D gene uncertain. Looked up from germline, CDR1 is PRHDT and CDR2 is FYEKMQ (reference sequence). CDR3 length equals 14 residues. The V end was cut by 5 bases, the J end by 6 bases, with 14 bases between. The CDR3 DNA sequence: TGTGCCAGCAGCCCTGGAATCACTACCAATGAGCAGTTCTTC. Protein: CASSPGITTNEQFF.

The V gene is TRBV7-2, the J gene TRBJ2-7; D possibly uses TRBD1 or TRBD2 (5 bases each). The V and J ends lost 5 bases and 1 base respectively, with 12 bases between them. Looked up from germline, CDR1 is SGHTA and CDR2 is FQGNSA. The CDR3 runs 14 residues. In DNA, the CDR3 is TGTGCCAGCAGCCCCCGGGGCAGTTCCTACGAGCAGTACTTC. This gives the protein CASSPRGSSYEQYF.

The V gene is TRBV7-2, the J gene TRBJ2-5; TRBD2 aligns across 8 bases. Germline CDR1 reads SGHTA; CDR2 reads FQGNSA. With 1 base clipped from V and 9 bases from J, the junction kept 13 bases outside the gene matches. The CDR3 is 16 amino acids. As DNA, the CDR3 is TGTGCCAGCAGCTTAGAGATTAGCGGGGCGGGGGTGCCCCAGTACTTC. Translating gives CASSLEISGAGVPQYF. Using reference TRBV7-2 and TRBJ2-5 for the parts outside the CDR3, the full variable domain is GAGVSQSPSNKVTEKGKDVELRCDPISGHTALYWYRQSLGQGLEFLIYFQGNSAPDKSGLPSDRFSAERTGGSVSTLTIQRTQQEDSAVYLCASSLEISGAGVPQYFGPGTRLLVL.

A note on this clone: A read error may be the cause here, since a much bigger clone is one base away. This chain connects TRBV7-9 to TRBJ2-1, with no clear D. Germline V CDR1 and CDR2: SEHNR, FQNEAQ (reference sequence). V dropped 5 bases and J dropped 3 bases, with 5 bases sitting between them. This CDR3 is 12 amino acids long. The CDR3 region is CASSLLYNEQFF. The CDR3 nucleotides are TGTGCCAGCAGCCTCCTCTACAATGAGCAGTTCTTC.

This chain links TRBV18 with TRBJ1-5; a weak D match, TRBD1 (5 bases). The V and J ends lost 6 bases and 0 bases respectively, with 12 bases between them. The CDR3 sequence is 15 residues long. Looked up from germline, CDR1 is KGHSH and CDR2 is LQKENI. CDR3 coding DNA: TGTGCCAGCTCTACGCGGGGGGATAGCAATCAGCCCCAGCATTTT. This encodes CASSTRGDSNQPQHF.

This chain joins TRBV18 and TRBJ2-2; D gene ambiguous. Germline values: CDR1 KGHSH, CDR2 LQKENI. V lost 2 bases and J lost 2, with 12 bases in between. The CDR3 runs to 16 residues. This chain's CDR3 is CASSPERLGNTGELFF. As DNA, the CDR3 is TGTGCCAGCTCACCAGAGAGATTAGGTAACACCGGGGAGCTGTTTTTT. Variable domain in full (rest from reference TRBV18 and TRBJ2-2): NAGVMQNPRHLVRRRGQEARLRCSPMKGHSHVYWYRQLPEEGLKFMVYLQKENIIDESGMPKERFSAEFPKEGPSILRIQQVVRGDSAAYFCASSPERLGNTGELFFGEGSRLTVL.

The CDR3 DNA sequence: TGTGCCAGCAGTCGTCGCCCGGGACAGGGGATTGGCTATGGCTACACCTTC. Protein product: CASSRRPGQGIGYGYTF. The chain couples TRBV27 to TRBJ1-2; 10 bases map to TRBD1. V was pared by 5 bases and J by 4 bases, with 13 bases of the junction left unmatched. The CDR3 covers 17 residues. Germline V gives CDR1 MNHEY, CDR2 SMNVEV (reference sequence).

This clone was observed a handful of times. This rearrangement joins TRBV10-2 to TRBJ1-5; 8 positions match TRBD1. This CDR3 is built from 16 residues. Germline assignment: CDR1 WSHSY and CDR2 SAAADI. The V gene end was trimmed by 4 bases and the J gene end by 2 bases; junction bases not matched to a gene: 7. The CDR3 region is CASSGRGRGGNQPQHF. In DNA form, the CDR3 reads TGCGCCAGCAGTGGCAGGGGGCGCGGGGGCAATCAGCCCCAGCATTTT.

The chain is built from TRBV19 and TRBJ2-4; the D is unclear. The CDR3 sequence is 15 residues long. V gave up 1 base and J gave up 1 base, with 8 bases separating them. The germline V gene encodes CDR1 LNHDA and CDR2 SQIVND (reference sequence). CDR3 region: CASSIVWGAKNIQYF. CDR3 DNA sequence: TGTGCCAGTAGTATAGTTTGGGGTGCCAAAAACATTCAGTACTTC. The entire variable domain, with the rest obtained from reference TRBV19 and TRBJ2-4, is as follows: DGGITQSPKYLFRKEGQNVTLSCEQNLNHDAMYWYRQDPGQGLRLIYYSQIVNDFQKGDIAEGYSVSREKKESFPLTVTSAQKNPTAFYLCASSIVWGAKNIQYFGAGTRLSVL.

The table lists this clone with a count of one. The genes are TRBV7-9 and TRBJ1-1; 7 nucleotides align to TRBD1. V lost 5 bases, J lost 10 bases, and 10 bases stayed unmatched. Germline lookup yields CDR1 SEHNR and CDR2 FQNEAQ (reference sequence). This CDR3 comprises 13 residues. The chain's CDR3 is CASSRYTGERAFF. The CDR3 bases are TGTGCCAGCAGCCGTTATACAGGGGAGCGAGCTTTCTTT. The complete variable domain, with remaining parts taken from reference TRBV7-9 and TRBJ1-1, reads DTGVSQNPRHKITKRGQNVTFRCDPISEHNRLYWYRQTLGQGPEFLTYFQNEAQLEKSRLLSDRFSAERPKGSFSTLEIQRTEQGDSAMYLCASSRYTGERAFFGQGTRLTVV.

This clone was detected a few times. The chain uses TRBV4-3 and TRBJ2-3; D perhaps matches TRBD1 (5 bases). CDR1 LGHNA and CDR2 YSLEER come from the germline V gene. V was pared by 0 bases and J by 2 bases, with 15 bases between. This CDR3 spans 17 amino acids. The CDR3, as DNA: TGCGCCAGCAGCCAAGAACTCCAGGGCCTACACACAGATACGCAGTATTTT. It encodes CASSQELQGLHTDTQYF.

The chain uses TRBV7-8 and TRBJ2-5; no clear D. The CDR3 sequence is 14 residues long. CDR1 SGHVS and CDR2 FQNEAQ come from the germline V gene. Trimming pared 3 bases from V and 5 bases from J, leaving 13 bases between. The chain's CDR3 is CASSFRVAIETQYF. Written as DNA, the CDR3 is TGTGCCAGCAGCTTCCGGGTAGCCATCGAGACCCAGTACTTC.

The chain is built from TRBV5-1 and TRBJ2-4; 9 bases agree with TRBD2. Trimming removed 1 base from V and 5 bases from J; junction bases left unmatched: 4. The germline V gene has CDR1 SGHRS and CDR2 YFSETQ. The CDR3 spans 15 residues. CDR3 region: CASSLISGRENIQYF. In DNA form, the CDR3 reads TGCGCCAGCAGCTTGATTAGCGGGAGAGAAAACATTCAGTACTTC.

The CDR3 DNA reads as TGTGCCAGCAGGGAACGGACAGAGTCCTACGAGCAGTACTTC. Translating gives CASRERTESYEQYF. The chain links TRBV5-5 to TRBJ2-7; tentative D call: TRBD1 (6 bases). Germline CDR1 SGHKS, CDR2 YYEKEE (reference sequence). With 5 bases removed from V and 1 base from J, the gap between germline ends came to 13 bases. The CDR3 contains 14 residues.

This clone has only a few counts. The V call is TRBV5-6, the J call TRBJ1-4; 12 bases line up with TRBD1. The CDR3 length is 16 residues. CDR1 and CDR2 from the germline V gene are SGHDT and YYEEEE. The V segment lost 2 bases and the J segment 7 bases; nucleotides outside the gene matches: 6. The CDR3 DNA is TGTGCCAGCAGCTTCGGGACAGGGGGCATAGGTGAAAAACTGTTTTTT. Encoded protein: CASSFGTGGIGEKLFF.